This T cell receptor beta chain was captured by sequencing in a study of T cells in Graves' hyperthyroidism and ophthalmopathy. Overall study findings and caveats: Before onset, by a median of around six months, the model predicted ophthalmopathy.

Researchers took RNA transcripts and amplified the TCR beta CDR3 regions from them. The TCR CDR3 first-round RT-PCR relied on the HTBI primer set. TCRdb re-called the multiplex PCR reads with MiXCR, one entry per CDR3 protein. The sample contains over 250,000 distinct CDR3 sequences, around 20% of which appear only once. Germline assignment: CDR1 LGHDT and CDR2 YNNKEL (reference sequence). The V gene end was trimmed by 2 bases and the J gene end by 2 bases; junction bases not matched to a gene: 5. The CDR3 contains 15 residues. Many counts were recorded for this clonotype. Its antigen is unknown. The TCR was taken from a man aged 25-40 years with Graves' ophthalmopathy. The chain has TRBV3-1 and TRBJ2-7; 8 nucleotides match TRBD1. Sequencing was done on a sample of blood. The CDR3 sequence is CASSQSDRAAYEQYF. The CDR3 region has the DNA TGTGCCAGCAGCCAATCGGACAGGGCGGCCTACGAGCAGTACTTC.